Each of the 2 T cell receptor beta chains below was sequenced from the same sample in a study of cytotoxic CD8 clonotypes in ibrutinib-treated CLL. TCRdb's copy holds only in-frame clones and misses some; the assay was immunoSEQ multiplex PCR. The sample has roughly 60,000 clones, about three quarters seen once. The starting material was PBMCs, obtained after 12 months of ibrutinib treatment. The receptors shown here come from a human donor with chronic lymphocytic leukemia.

The gene calls are TRBV4-1 and TRBJ1-4, with TRBD1 identical over 9 bases. V trimming: 4 bases; J trimming: 6 bases; junction bases outside the gene matches: 12. The germline CDR1 and CDR2 sequences are MGHRA and YSYEKL. The CDR3 covers 17 residues. DNA of the CDR3: TGCGCCAGCAGCCCAATTACAGGGGGCCGGATGGATGAAAAACTGTTTTTT. Its protein product is CASSPITGGRMDEKLFF.

This chain joins TRBV6-5 and TRBJ2-7; the match to TRBD1 covers 7 bases. V dropped 6 bases and J dropped 3; count of bases not matched to a gene: 2. CDR1 is MNHEY and CDR2 is SVGAGI in the germline V gene. CDR3 length: 12 residues. The CDR3 nucleotides are TGTGCCAGCAGCCGACAGGGCTACGAGCAGTACTTC. Amino acid sequence: CASSRQGYEQYF.